These 18 T cell receptor beta chains came from one sample sequenced in a study of CD8+CD57+ T cells in acquired aplastic anemia. TCR beta VDJ and CDR3 profiles were obtained from a genomic DNA template. TCRdb reprocessed the reads via MiXCR and lists one record per CDR3 protein. The repertoire holds around 120,000 distinct CDR3 sequences, with about 40% as singletons. The sequenced patients had an expansion of CD8+CD57+ cells seen by flow cytometry. The sample comprised sorted CD4+, CD8+, or CD8+CD57+ T cells (not recorded which) from PBMCs. The receptors come from a human donor with aplastic anemia.

There are a few counts of this clonotype. J is TRBJ2-3 and V is TRBV29-1; 8 bases are a match to TRBD2. The CDR3 totals 14 residues. The V gene's germline CDR1 is SQVTM and CDR2 ANQGSEA. V lost 6 bases and J lost 11; bases outside the gene matches: 16. The CDR3 protein is CSVGVAGPYNEQYF. The CDR3 coding sequence is TGCAGCGTCGGCGTAGCGGGGCCTTACAATGAGCAGTATTTT.

The genes are TRBV4-3 and TRBJ2-7; D ambiguous. The CDR3 length is 15 residues. Germline values: CDR1 LGHNA, CDR2 YSLEER. The germline V and J ends were trimmed by 0 bases and 6 bases, with 15 bases remaining between them. The CDR3 here is CASSQELRSGSEQYF. In DNA form, the CDR3 reads TGCGCCAGCAGCCAAGAGCTCAGGTCGGGCAGCGAGCAGTACTTC.

This clonotype appeared many times. V gene TRBV6-4 combines with J gene TRBJ1-1; D gene ambiguous. The V end lost 0 bases, the J end lost 7 bases, and 12 bases lay between the germline ends. CDR3 length: 14 amino acids. In germline, CDR1 is MRHNA, CDR2 SNTAGT. The CDR3 DNA reads as TGTGCCAGCAGTGACTCGGGTGGGGTTGGTGAAGCTTTCTTT. Amino acids: CASSDSGGVGEAFF.

Of note for this clonotype: Just one base apart from a much larger clone, this may be a read error. The rearrangement uses TRBV11-2 and TRBJ2-3; 7 bases match TRBD2. The V gene end was trimmed by 5 bases and the J gene end by 0 bases; junction bases not matched to a gene: 8. Germline CDR1 reads SGHAT; CDR2 reads FQNNGV. This CDR3 comprises 16 residues. The CDR3 DNA sequence: TGTGCCAGCAGCGAAGGACTAGACTCTAGCACAGATACGCAGTATTTT. Protein sequence: CASSEGLDSSTDTQYF.

On this clonotype itself: Being one base from a much bigger clone, this may be a read error. Here the CDR3 reads CATSSPRFYEQYF. The CDR3 nucleotides read TGTGCCACCAGTTCCCCTCGGTTCTACGAGCAGTACTTC. The chain joins TRBV24-1 to TRBJ2-7; D gene unclear. This CDR3 is built from 13 residues. From germline, CDR1 is KGHDR and CDR2 SFDVKD. With 6 bases removed from V and 3 bases from J, the gap between germline ends came to 11 bases.

A word on this clonotype: Mismatch with germline at one junction end may stem from a read error. The chain couples TRBV29-1 to TRBJ1-1; tentatively, D is TRBD1 (5 bases). The CDR3 is made up of 13 amino acids. Germline CDR1 and CDR2: SQVTM and ANQGSEA. CDR3 region: CSVEQGLNTGAFF. The CDR3 DNA sequence: TGCAGCGTTGAGCAGGGCCTCAATACTGGAGCTTTCTTT.

This clonotype showed up many times. Germline and junction disagree at one end, which may indicate a read error. V and J are TRBV27 and TRBJ1-1, with unresolved D. The CDR3 totals 13 residues. Germline V CDR1 and CDR2: MNHEY, SMNVEV (reference sequence). The CDR3 is CASSLSRNTEAFF. Written as DNA, the CDR3 is TGCGCCAGCAGCTTATCACGGAACACTGAAGCTTTCTTT.

As for this clonotype: A much larger clone is a single base away; this may be a read error. The V gene is TRBV6-2 or TRBV6-3, the J gene TRBJ2-7, with 10 bases that match TRBD1. CDR1 and CDR2 from the germline V gene are MNHEY and SVGEGT. CDR3 length equals 17 residues. The CDR3 DNA reads as TGTGCCAGCAGTCACTCGAGGACAGGGGGTTCCACCTACGAGCAGTACTTC. Translation gives CASSHSRTGGSTYEQYF.

As concerns this clonotype: Just one base apart from a much larger clone, this may be a read error. The gene calls are TRBV10-3 and TRBJ1-5, with 10 bases fitting TRBD1. This CDR3 is 16 amino acids long. Per germline, CDR1 ENHRY and CDR2 SYGVKD. This chain's CDR3 is CASSEAWTGGGQPQHF. The CDR3 DNA sequence: TGTGCCAGCAGTGAAGCATGGACAGGGGGTGGTCAGCCCCAGCATTTT.

This clonotype was observed at least ten times. The genes are TRBV7-3 and TRBJ2-7; D perhaps matches TRBD2 (7 bases). The V end was cut by 5 bases, the J end by 0 bases, with 23 bases between. CDR3 length: 18 residues. Per the germline V gene, CDR1 is SGHTA and CDR2 is FQGTGA. Here the CDR3 reads CASSPMGGRAGASYEQYV. Here the CDR3 DNA reads TGTGCCAGCAGCCCGATGGGGGGGAGGGCAGGGGCCTCCTACGAGCAGTACGTC.

This chain joins TRBV10-3 and TRBJ2-6, with D unresolved. Between the trimmed V and J ends, which lost 6 bases and 4 bases, there was a span of 10 bases. The CDR3 runs to 14 residues. Germline-derived CDR1 and CDR2 are ENHRY and SYGVKD. The chain's CDR3 is CAIRGYYGANVLTF. As DNA, the CDR3 is TGTGCCATCAGGGGTTATTACGGGGCCAACGTCCTGACTTTC.

This clonotype was observed a handful of times. This sequence joins TRBV12-3 or TRBV12-4 and TRBJ1-5, with D unclear. The CDR3 consists of 12 residues. Trimming pared 3 bases from V and 5 bases from J, leaving 5 bases between. The CDR3 bases are TGTGCCAGCAGTTTCGGCGATCAGCCCCAGCATTTT. Translating it yields CASSFGDQPQHF.

This clonotype showed up many times. The chain combines TRBV20-1 with TRBJ2-7, with 7 bases identical to TRBD1. The CDR3 runs 14 residues. The ends lost 0 bases at V and 1 base at J; junction bases unmatched: 3. Germline values: CDR1 DFQATT, CDR2 SNEGSKA (reference sequence). CDR3 sequence: CSAREPDRSYEQYF. In DNA form, the CDR3 reads TGCAGTGCTAGAGAACCGGACAGGTCCTACGAGCAGTACTTC.

This clonotype came up many times. The chain uses TRBV6-1 and TRBJ1-5; no firm D call. The CDR3 runs to 14 residues. The V end lost 6 bases, the J end lost 3 bases, and 12 bases lay between the germline ends. The germline CDR1 and CDR2 sequences are MNHNS and SASEGT. CDR3 amino acids: CASSWAGDNQPQHF. CDR3 in DNA: TGTGCCAGCAGCTGGGCCGGGGACAATCAGCCCCAGCATTTT.

The V call is TRBV24-1, the J call TRBJ1-5, with 7 bases identical to TRBD1. The V and J ends lost 4 bases and 4 bases, in that order; junction bases with no gene match: 3. The CDR3 length is 14 residues. Germline V CDR1 and CDR2: KGHDR, SFDVKD. The CDR3 DNA follows: TGTGCCACCAGTGACGGGACAGAGAATCAGCCCCAGCATTTT. Protein product: CATSDGTENQPQHF.

This clonotype was recorded many times. The rearrangement uses TRBV9 and TRBJ2-5, with D tentatively TRBD1 (6 bases). Trimming pared 3 bases from V and 1 base from J, leaving 13 bases between. The CDR3 has 15 residues. Germline lookup yields CDR1 SGDLS and CDR2 YYNGEE. The DNA of the CDR3 is TGTGCCAGCAGCGAACTTACAGGGAGCCAAGAGACCCAGTACTTC. Residues: CASSELTGSQETQYF.

This clonotype was recorded many times. The gene calls are TRBV10-3 and TRBJ2-3, with 9 positions matching TRBD1. CDR1 ENHRY and CDR2 SYGVKD come from the germline V gene. With 2 bases clipped from V and 2 bases from J, the junction kept 5 bases outside the gene matches. The CDR3 loop spans 16 amino acids. The CDR3 DNA reads as TGTGCCATCAGTGAGCCAGGGACAGGGAACACAGATACGCAGTATTTT. It translates to CAISEPGTGNTDTQYF.

This clonotype was found many times. The rearrangement joins TRBV11-2 to TRBJ2-3, with D perhaps TRBD2 (5 bases). The CDR3 is made up of 16 amino acids. V shed 0 bases and J shed 0 bases, with 10 bases lying between them. CDR1 SGHAT and CDR2 FQNNGV come from the germline V gene. The CDR3 here is CASSLESGWSTDTQYF. CDR3 DNA sequence: TGTGCCAGCAGCTTAGAATCGGGGTGGAGCACAGATACGCAGTATTTT.